This TCR beta chain was profiled in a study of T cell changes during pregnancy in multiple sclerosis. The germline CDR1 and CDR2 sequences are KGHSH and LQKENI. The V end lost 3 bases, the J end lost 3 bases, and 8 bases lay between the germline ends. The CDR3 sequence is 13 residues long. Only in-frame clones appear in the TCRdb table, and some are missing; sequencing was by immunoSEQ multiplex PCR. The table shows about 94,000 clones, with 80% to 95% occurring only once. This chain links TRBV18 with TRBJ1-2, with D tentatively TRBD1 (5 bases). Sequences were derived from peripheral blood, sampled after pregnancy. This clonotype originated in a female donor with multiple sclerosis, enrolled in a pregnancy study. CDR3 bases: TGTGCCAGCTCACCGACAGATTACTATGGCTACACCTTC. Protein: CASSPTDYYGYTF.